This T cell receptor (beta chain) was identified in a study of blood T cell repertoires in COVID-19. Profiling relied on immunoSEQ multiplex PCR, and the TCRdb table lists in-frame clones only, not all of them. The repertoire holds over 150,000 clones, with roughly 80% as singletons. The CDR3 loop spans 15 amino acids. The V gene's germline CDR1 is LNHDA and CDR2 SQIVND (reference sequence). V lost 5 bases, J lost 5 bases, and 16 bases lay in between. This clone was counted a few times. The receptor was isolated from a man aged 18 to 30 with active or convalescent COVID-19. V usage is TRBV19 and J usage is TRBJ1-3; D unclear. Sequenced: peripheral blood. CDR3 sequence: CASSRQAAARNTIYF. The CDR3 bases are TGTGCCAGTAGTCGGCAGGCTGCAGCCCGAAACACCATATATTTT.